The T cell receptor (beta chain) described here comes from a study of early T cells in non-severe SARS-CoV-2 infection (dated by TCRdb to the early 2020s). Context from the whole study: Because TCR sequencing was done on bulk RNA from unsorted whole blood, the alpha and beta chains could not be paired. The full study reports these points: VDJdb matching was skewed toward anti-spike CD8 responses and likely underestimated virus-specific expansions by missing private and CD4 specificities.

Set within a cohort of healthcare workers in London, UK, this nested case-control study involved weekly PCR testing of nasopharyngeal swabs along with blood sampling. Healthcare workers were recruited during the week of the UK lockdown, between 23 and 31 March 2020, and followed weekly for up to 16 weeks. The protocol used for the library was 5' RACE. TCRdb lists the instrument as NextSeq 500. To correct for sequencing error and PCR bias, the TCR library protocol tagged individual cDNA molecules with unique molecular identifiers. Both TCR alpha and beta chains were sequenced, and tight co-correlation was observed between alpha and beta sequence abundances in each sample. Per the source publication's procedure: Decombinator V4 was used to annotate TCR sequences for V gene, J gene and CDR3. TCRs were defined as expanded if a significant change between any two time points was detected under a Poisson model with p below 0.0001. TCR abundances were normalised to the total number of TCRs sequenced in each sample and reported as counts per million. VDJdb, accessed on 1 November 2021, was searched for TCRs annotated for CMV, EBV and SARS-CoV-2, and TCRs annotated for more than one antigen were excluded. In TCRdb, the public reads were trimmed at Q25 with fastp and aligned with MiXCR, with productive beta chains retained. For every CDR3 protein sequence, its rows merge into one entry that carries the most common genes and DNA. In this record, the V and J calls reflect TCRdb's handling and not the investigators' own analysis. This sample lists fewer than 60,000 distinct CDR3 sequences; about 4.1% were detected once. Clones ranked in the top ten supply 5% to 6.5% of the sample.

The table lists this clonotype with many counts. Its antigen is not yet known. No quality values exist for individual bases; no much larger clone is one base distant. The sequence was obtained from an adult who was a healthcare worker with PCR-confirmed SARS-CoV-2 infection or an uninfected control (not recorded which). The sample taken for sequencing was whole blood.

The CDR3 here reads CASSDHTGTGFNYGYTF. The DNA reads as follows: TGTGCCAGCAGTGATCATACTGGGACAGGGTTTAACTATGGCTACACCTTC. The rearranged segments are TRBV6-1 and TRBJ1-2, with 9 bases in between that match TRBD1. Trimming accounts for 3 bases at V and 1 base at J, while the number of junction bases matched to no gene is 9. The germline V gene specifies MNHNS as CDR1 and SASEGT as CDR2. The CDR3 contains 17 residues, cysteine and phenylalanine counted. Only the CDR3 portion is preserved as DNA: 51 bases, with reading frame beginning at the first base.